The rows below give T cell receptor beta chains drawn from one sample of a study of shared clonotypes between healthy human individuals. Here immunoSEQ multiplex PCR was the method, and the copy in TCRdb shows in-frame clones only, minus some. This table holds 550,000 to 800,000 clones, 90% found once. The source material was memory CD8+ T cells from PBMCs. Source of these receptors: a young man in good health. Some clones in this sample may be carry-over from other donors' samples. Each CDR3 is given with its conserved first and last residue. The D gene is left open where the match is weak. Some rows mark clone size as missing; the rest say once, few, many or name a class of expanded clone.

CDR3nt	CDR3aa	abundance	j_gene	v_gene	d_gene
TGTGCCAGCAGCCGCAGGACTAGCGGGAGGCCTACAGATACGCAGTATTTT	CASSRRTSGRPTDTQYF	-	TRBJ2-3	TRBV11-2	TRBD2
TGCGCCAGCAGCCTCTGGGAGGCGCGAATGAACACTGAAGCTTTCTTT	CASSLWEARMNTEAFF	-	TRBJ1-1	TRBV4-1	-
TGTGCCAGCAGTTCCGGGAGGGGCTACGAGCAGTACTTC	CASSSGRGYEQYF	-	TRBJ2-7	TRBV6-5	TRBD2
TGTGCCAGCAGCTTTTCAGAAACCGGGGGCATCCCCAATGAGCAGTTCTTC	CASSFSETGGIPNEQFF	-	TRBJ2-1	TRBV9	-
TGTGCCAGCAGCCCAGCACTAGCGGGAGGGCGGGAGACCCAGTACTTC	CASSPALAGGRETQYF	-	TRBJ2-5	TRBV11-2	TRBD2
TGTGCCAGTAGTACCCGGACTAGCGGGACCTACGAGCAGTACTTC	CASSTRTSGTYEQYF	-	TRBJ2-7	TRBV19	TRBD2
TGTGCCAGCAGCCGCTATTACTCTGATGGCAGCAATCAGCCCCAGCATTTT	CASSRYYSDGSNQPQHF	-	TRBJ1-5	TRBV28	-
TGTGCCAGCAGCTTAGTGGCGGGATCCCCCTCCTACGAGCAGTACTTC	CASSLVAGSPSYEQYF	-	TRBJ2-7	TRBV7-8	-
TGTGCCAGCAGCTTAGATAGGGGACTAGCGAGTGACAATGAGCAGTTCTTC	CASSLDRGLASDNEQFF	-	TRBJ2-1	TRBV11-3	TRBD2
TGTGCCCCCCAGGCTTTTGCGTCCCACCCTCCTAAACACACCTACAATGAGCAGTTCTTC	CAPQAFASHPPKHTYNEQFF	-	TRBJ2-1	TRBV19	-
TGCAGCGTCGCAACGACAGGGGCTCCCTACGAGCAGTACTTC	CSVATTGAPYEQYF	-	TRBJ2-7	TRBV29-1	TRBD1
TGCGCCAGCAGCCAAACGGGACTAGCGGGAGACGAGCAGTACTTC	CASSQTGLAGDEQYF	once	TRBJ2-7	TRBV4-3	TRBD2
TGTGCCAGCAGCTTAGGTGTCTCCCTTCCCAACGAGCAGTACTTC	CASSLGVSLPNEQYF	-	TRBJ2-7	TRBV11-2	-
TGTGCCAGCAGTTTGACAGGGGTTTCTACTAATGAAAAACTGTTTTTT	CASSLTGVSTNEKLFF	-	TRBJ1-4	TRBV27	TRBD1
TGTGCCAGCAGCCCATACAAGGCCTACGAGCAGTACTTC	CASSPYKAYEQYF	once	TRBJ2-7	TRBV7-2	-
TGTGCCAGCAGCGTAGACGAGCGGGAGACCACAGATACGCAGTATTTT	CASSVDERETTDTQYF	-	TRBJ2-3	TRBV9	TRBD2
TGTGCCAGCAGCTCCCGGGACAGGGAAAACAATGAGCAGTTCTTC	CASSSRDRENNEQFF	-	TRBJ2-1	TRBV7-2	TRBD1
TGTGCCAGCAGCCCTAGGGGTTCCACCGGGGAGCTGTTTTTT	CASSPRGSTGELFF	-	TRBJ2-2	TRBV9	-
TGTGCCAGCAGTTACCAGGGGGCCCACGAGCAGTACTTC	CASSYQGAHEQYF	-	TRBJ2-7	TRBV6-6	TRBD1
TGTGCCAGCAGTCTGGGACTAGCCAGGGATGAGCAGTTCTTC	CASSLGLARDEQFF	-	TRBJ2-1	TRBV27	TRBD2
TGTGCCAGCAGTCCTCCTCAACATTCAGGGGGCGGACAGTATGGCTACACCTTC	CASSPPQHSGGGQYGYTF	-	TRBJ1-2	TRBV28	TRBD1
TGTGCCAGCAGTCCACAACTACAGGGCTACGAGCAGTACTTC	CASSPQLQGYEQYF	-	TRBJ2-7	TRBV27	-
TGCGCCAGCAGCCAGAGAGGACTAGCGGGAGTATACGAGCAGTACTTC	CASSQRGLAGVYEQYF	-	TRBJ2-7	TRBV4-3	TRBD2
TGTGCCAGTACCCCCGTTGGGACGAACACCGGGGAGCTGTTTTTT	CASTPVGTNTGELFF	-	TRBJ2-2	TRBV19	-
TGTGCCAGCAGCCGGGACAGACTCTATGGCTACACCTTC	CASSRDRLYGYTF	-	TRBJ1-2	TRBV27	TRBD1
TGTGCCAGCAGATTGGCTCCCACTTACGAGCAGTACTTC	CASRLAPTYEQYF	-	TRBJ2-7	TRBV28	-
TGCGCCAGCAGCCAAGATCAGACAGTCGAAAAACTGTTTTTT	CASSQDQTVEKLFF	-	TRBJ1-4	TRBV4-1	-
TGTGCCAGCAGTCCGAGGGACGGCCACTATGGCTACACCTTC	CASSPRDGHYGYTF	-	TRBJ1-2	TRBV27	-
TGTGCCAGCAGTCCCCTTCGGGGGGCCTACAATGAGCAGTTCTTC	CASSPLRGAYNEQFF	-	TRBJ2-1	TRBV6-5	TRBD2
TGCGCCAGCAGCCCCGCCAGGGGAGGGCCGTACGAGCAGTACTTC	CASSPARGGPYEQYF	-	TRBJ2-7	TRBV5-1	-
TGTGCCAGCAGTCCGGGGACAGGGGGCTACGAGCAGTACTTC	CASSPGTGGYEQYF	once	TRBJ2-7	TRBV27	TRBD1
TGTGCCAGCAGCTTAGAGCGGCGGGAGCGCTCCTACAATGAGCAGTTCTTC	CASSLERRERSYNEQFF	-	TRBJ2-1	TRBV7-9	TRBD2
TGTGCCAGCAGACTACGGACGGGCACAGATACGCAGTATTTT	CASRLRTGTDTQYF	-	TRBJ2-3	TRBV27	-
TGCGCCAGCAGCCAAAGGGACAGGAGGGGCGAGCAGTACTTC	CASSQRDRRGEQYF	-	TRBJ2-7	TRBV4-1	TRBD1
TGTGCCAGCAGCTTCCGGACTAGCGGAGACAACAATGAGCAGTTCTTC	CASSFRTSGDNNEQFF	-	TRBJ2-1	TRBV7-9	TRBD2
TGTGCCAGCGGACAGGGGGCGGGCACCGGGGAGCTGTTTTTT	CASGQGAGTGELFF	-	TRBJ2-2	TRBV6-6	TRBD1
TGTGCCAGCAGCTTCAACGGTCTCGAGCAGTACTTC	CASSFNGLEQYF	few	TRBJ2-7	TRBV7-2	-
TGTGCCAGCAGACCCCGCGGGGTCTCCGAGGACTATGGCTACACCTTC	CASRPRGVSEDYGYTF	-	TRBJ1-2	TRBV28	-
TGTGCCAGCAGCTTAGGATCGGAGGGCCGGTCGAGCAATGAGCAGTTCTTC	CASSLGSEGRSSNEQFF	once	TRBJ2-1	TRBV7-9	-
TGTGCCAGCAGCTTAGCCAGGGGCTGGAAGTATGAGCAGTTCTTC	CASSLARGWKYEQFF	-	TRBJ2-1	TRBV7-6	-
TGTGCCAGCAAACGGCACTCTCAAGGGAAGACCCAGTACTTC	CASKRHSQGKTQYF	-	TRBJ2-5	TRBV28	-
TGTGCCTGGAGGGGGATTAGGTCTCGGTCTGCCCCTTCTGGGGCCAACGTCCTGACTTTC	CAWRGIRSRSAPSGANVLTF	-	TRBJ2-6	TRBV30	-